The clone carrying this T cell receptor (beta chain) was recorded a few times. The ends lost 4 bases at V and 5 bases at J; junction bases unmatched: 9. Germline loops: CDR1 SQVTM, CDR2 ANQGSEA. There are 15 residues in the CDR3. These data are taken from a study of blood T cells in healthy people across ages. It was with a sample-barcoded 5' primer and a J-beta primer mix that a second PCR of about 7 to 12 cycles was run. TCRdb re-derived calls from the 5' RACE reads in MiXCR, one entry per CDR3 protein. Altogether about 940,000 distinct CDR3 sequences are present, around 46% being singletons, with the ten largest covering 10% to 15%.

The sequenced sample consisted of blood. The V call is TRBV29-1, the J call TRBJ2-5; 11 nucleotides match TRBD2. The receptor was derived from a man aged 25-45 years in good health. The CDR3 here is CSVGLAGNTGETQYF. The CDR3 bases are TGCAGCGTTGGACTAGCGGGAAACACCGGGGAGACCCAGTACTTC.